Listed below are T cell receptor beta chains from one sample, sequenced in a study of T cell responses to AZD1222 COVID-19 vaccine. Measured with immunoSEQ multiplex PCR; TCRdb has only the in-frame clones, and not every one. The sample holds 120,000 to 150,000 clones, roughly 91% seen once. This specimen was peripheral blood, taken 28 days after the second AZD1222 dose. All receptors derive from an adult who received the AZD1222 COVID-19 vaccine. Both conserved end residues are part of each CDR3. A D gene is named only where the DNA matches it firmly. Clone size is given for some rows only: seen once, a few or many times, or a class if the clone is expanded.

V	J	size	D	CDR3	DNA
TRBV7-9	TRBJ2-7	NA	NA	CASSLAGVYYEQYF	TGTGCCAGCAGCTTAGCGGGGGTATACTACGAGCAGTACTTC
TRBV18	TRBJ2-3	NA	NA	CASSPLAVTDTQYF	TGTGCCAGCTCACCACTCGCGGTCACAGATACGCAGTATTTT
TRBV9	TRBJ2-7	NA	NA	CASSQDSSYEQYF	TGTGCCAGCAGCCAGGACAGTTCCTACGAGCAGTACTTC
TRBV3-1/TRBV3-2	TRBJ1-3	NA	TRBD1	CASSQDGGTGLVTIYF	TGTGCCAGCAGCCAAGATGGGGGGACAGGACTTGTCACCATATATTTT
TRBV6-2/TRBV6-3	TRBJ2-5	NA	NA	CASSYGGAIKTQYF	TGTGCCAGCAGTTACGGGGGGGCTATCAAGACCCAGTACTTC
TRBV6-5	TRBJ1-6	NA	NA	CASSYGRYSPLHF	TGTGCCAGCAGTTACGGGAGGTATTCACCCCTCCACTTT
TRBV10-3	TRBJ1-4	NA	NA	CAISEYGGLATNEKLFF	TGTGCCATCAGTGAGTACGGGGGACTGGCAACTAATGAAAAACTGTTTTTT
TRBV7-9	TRBJ1-5	NA	NA	CASSYAGSSNQPQHF	TGTGCCAGCAGCTATGCTGGTAGTAGCAATCAGCCCCAGCATTTT
TRBV7-2	TRBJ2-3	NA	NA	CASSPFGASTDTQYF	TGTGCCAGCAGCCCGTTCGGAGCGTCGACAGATACGCAGTATTTT
TRBV6-5	TRBJ2-5	many	TRBD1	CASRGRQGLGETQYF	TGTGCCAGCAGGGGGAGACAGGGATTGGGCGAGACCCAGTACTTC
TRBV15	TRBJ2-5	NA	TRBD2	CATSTRTSGGLVTQYF	TGTGCCACCAGCACTCGGACTAGCGGGGGGTTGGTGACCCAGTACTTC
TRBV30	TRBJ1-3	NA	TRBD1	CAWAQGTSGNTIYF	TGTGCCTGGGCACAGGGGACCTCTGGAAACACCATATATTTT
TRBV18	TRBJ2-3	NA	TRBD2	CASSRRGLAGSLSTDTQYF	TGTGCCAGCTCCCGCCGGGGACTAGCGGGGTCCCTTAGCACAGATACGCAGTATTTT
TRBV29-1	TRBJ1-1	NA	NA	CSVVLQGRKSEAFF	TGCAGCGTTGTTTTACAGGGCCGAAAATCTGAAGCTTTCTTT
TRBV7-3	TRBJ2-1	NA	NA	CASSLGSSVNNEQFF	TGTGCCAGCAGCTTAGGTAGTTCCGTAAACAATGAGCAGTTCTTC
TRBV2	TRBJ2-1	NA	TRBD2	CASRPLAGVGNEQFF	TGTGCCAGCAGGCCCCTAGCGGGAGTCGGCAATGAGCAGTTCTTC
TRBV5-1	TRBJ2-7	NA	NA	CASSLRASTTLVSYEQYF	TGCGCCAGCAGCTTGAGAGCTAGCACTACTCTGGTGTCCTACGAGCAGTACTTC
TRBV5-1	TRBJ1-1	NA	NA	CASSPVSLNTEAFF	TGCGCCAGCAGCCCCGTCAGCTTGAACACTGAAGCTTTCTTT
TRBV6-5	TRBJ1-2	once	TRBD1	CASSYSSTGMINGYTF	TGTGCCAGCAGTTACTCTTCGACAGGGATGATTAATGGCTACACCTTC
TRBV30	TRBJ2-1	NA	NA	CASDEQFF	TGTGCCTCGGATGAGCAGTTCTTC
TRBV27	TRBJ1-5	NA	NA	CASSLQWGNQPQHF	TGTGCCAGCAGTTTACAATGGGGGAATCAGCCCCAGCATTTT
TRBV5-1	TRBJ2-5	NA	NA	CASSSSQETQYF	TGCGCCAGCAGCTCTTCCCAAGAGACCCAGTACTTC
TRBV3-1/TRBV3-2	TRBJ2-2	NA	NA	CASWQGQNTGELFF	TGTGCCAGCTGGCAGGGACAGAACACCGGGGAGCTGTTTTTT
TRBV9	TRBJ1-3	NA	NA	CASSVRGEKENTIYF	TGTGCCAGCAGCGTGCGGGGGGAGAAAGAAAACACCATATATTTT
TRBV27	TRBJ2-3	NA	NA	CASSRLGATDTQYF	TGTGCCAGCAGCCGCCTCGGAGCGACAGATACGCAGTATTTT
TRBV10-3	TRBJ1-1	NA	TRBD1	CAISPGQGTIAFF	TGTGCCATCAGCCCGGGACAGGGAACGATAGCTTTCTTT
TRBV5-1	TRBJ2-7	NA	NA	CASRISSYEQYF	TGCGCCAGCAGAATTAGCTCCTACGAGCAGTACTTC
TRBV18	TRBJ1-2	NA	NA	CASSSLGATSNYGYTF	TGTGCCAGCTCATCCTTAGGGGCGACCTCTAACTATGGCTACACCTTC
TRBV9	TRBJ2-1	NA	TRBD2	CASSVGRGGTSYNEQFF	TGTGCCAGCAGCGTAGGACGGGGAGGGACCTCCTACAATGAGCAGTTCTTC
TRBV7-2	TRBJ2-1	NA	NA	CASSLSWGAGEQFF	TGTGCCAGCAGCTTAAGCTGGGGGGCAGGGGAGCAGTTCTTC